This TCR beta chain was obtained from a study of blood T cell repertoires in COVID-19. J was trimmed by 6 bases and V by 1 base; bases with no gene match: 4. The germline CDR1 and CDR2 sequences are LGHDT and YNNKEL (reference sequence). CDR3 size: 15 residues. In the original workflow: Nucleated cell number was recorded as an estimate derived from reference gene primer amplification. The protocol was immunoSEQ multiplex PCR, while the TCRdb copy is restricted to in-frame clones and leaves out a portion. That table gives V, J and clone size, and the DNA gave D and trimming. The table lists around 250,000 clones, roughly nine tenths of them singletons. This clone has just one count.

The rearrangement uses TRBV3-1 (or the pseudogene TRBV3-2) and TRBJ2-1; TRBD2 matches at 9 bases. The clonotype originates from a woman aged 40 to 49 who had recovered from COVID-19. Sequenced: peripheral blood. CDR3 protein: CASSQAGLASNEQFF. The CDR3 region has the DNA TGTGCCAGCAGCCAAGCGGGACTAGCTTCCAATGAGCAGTTCTTC.